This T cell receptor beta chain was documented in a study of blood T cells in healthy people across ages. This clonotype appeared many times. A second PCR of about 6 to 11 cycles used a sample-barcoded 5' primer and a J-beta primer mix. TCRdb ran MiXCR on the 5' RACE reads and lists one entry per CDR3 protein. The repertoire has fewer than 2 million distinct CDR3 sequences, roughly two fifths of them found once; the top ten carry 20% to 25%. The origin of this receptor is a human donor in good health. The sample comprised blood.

The CDR3 region is CASSFQGSVNEQFF. The CDR3 region has the DNA TGTGCCAGCAGTTTCCAGGGGTCCGTCAATGAGCAGTTCTTC. The V call is TRBV12-3 or TRBV12-4, the J call TRBJ2-1; tentative D call: TRBD1 (6 bases). The CDR3 loop spans 14 amino acids. Trimming removed 3 bases from V and 6 bases from J, with 12 bases in between.